These T cell receptor beta chains were read from a single sample in a study of OX40 agonist ivuxolimab in advanced cancers. Assay used: immunoSEQ multiplex PCR; TCRdb lists only in-frame clones, some missing. Here the sample spans some 33,000 clones, roughly four fifths being singletons. Sequenced here: CD4+ or CD8+ T cells sorted from blood, sampled in a trial of the OX40 agonist ivuxolimab. All receptors come from an adult with an advanced solid tumor such as melanoma, head and neck, liver or kidney cancer. The CDR3 runs from the conserved cysteine through the conserved F or W. The D gene is left open where the match is weak. Clone size is stated in some rows and not others, as once, few, many or a class when expanded.

clone size	V gene	D gene	J gene	CDR3 DNA	CDR3 protein
.	TRBV21-1	.	TRBJ2-2	TGTGCCAGCAGCCGAGTTAAGACAGGGGGCTCCAGAACCGGGGAGCTGTTTTTT	CASSRVKTGGSRTGELFF
.	TRBV10-2	.	TRBJ1-1	TGCGCCAGCAGTGACAGGCGAATGAACACTGAAGCTTTCTTT	CASSDRRMNTEAFF
.	TRBV6-6	TRBD1	TRBJ1-4	TGTGCCAGCAGTTGGAGGACAGGGAGGAGAAAACTGTTTTTT	CASSWRTGRRKLFF
.	TRBV6-5	.	TRBJ2-1	TGTGCCAGCAGTTACTCGAGCACTCCCTACAATGAGCAGTTCTTC	CASSYSSTPYNEQFF
.	TRBV7-2	.	TRBJ1-6	TGTGCCAGCAGCTTATATAATTCACCCCTCCACTTT	CASSLYNSPLHF
.	TRBV27	.	TRBJ1-1	TGTGCCAGCAGTTCTTTGGGGCAAGCGAACACTGAAGCTTTCTTT	CASSSLGQANTEAFF
.	TRBV9	.	TRBJ2-7	TGTGCCGGCAGCACCCGGGACTTTACGTCCTACGAGCAGTACTTC	CAGSTRDFTSYEQYF
.	TRBV2	.	TRBJ1-1	TGTGCCAGCAGCACAAGGACAGTAGGGAACACTGAAGCTTTCTTT	CASSTRTVGNTEAFF
once	TRBV19	.	TRBJ1-5	TGTGCCAGTACCCCCTCTCAGGTTATCTTGGGACAGCCCCAGCATTTT	CASTPSQVILGQPQHF
few	TRBV5-4	.	TRBJ1-1	TGTGCCAGCAGCTCTAGACAGTTGGGGAACACTGAAGCTTTCTTT	CASSSRQLGNTEAFF
.	TRBV5-6	.	TRBJ1-3	TGTGCCAGCAGCCTTTACAGGGTATCTGGAAACACCATATATTTT	CASSLYRVSGNTIYF
.	TRBV6-1	TRBD1	TRBJ1-2	TGTGCCAGTTCCCGACAGGGAAGCTGGTCTGGCTACACCTTC	CASSRQGSWSGYTF
.	TRBV19	.	TRBJ1-5	TGTGCCAGTAGTACCCTGAAGGGGTGGAATCAGCCCCAGCATTTT	CASSTLKGWNQPQHF
.	TRBV9	TRBD1	TRBJ1-4	TGTGCCAGCAGCGTAGAGGGACAGGGTGAAAAACTGTTTTTT	CASSVEGQGEKLFF
.	TRBV2	TRBD2	TRBJ2-5	TGTGCCAGCAGTCCATTAGCGGGGGGTGGAGAGACCCAGTACTTC	CASSPLAGGGETQYF
.	TRBV6-5	.	TRBJ1-1	TGTGCCAGCAGTAGAGGGACGGGGCTCTCTGAAGCTTTCTTT	CASSRGTGLSEAFF
.	TRBV2	TRBD2	TRBJ2-3	TGTGCCAGCGGGGCTAGCGGGGGGGCCTCGGCAGATACGCAGTATTTT	CASGASGGASADTQYF
.	TRBV5-1	.	TRBJ2-7	TGCGCCAGCAGTTCCTCGTCCTACGAGCAGTACTTC	CASSSSSYEQYF
.	TRBV5-1	.	TRBJ1-4	TGCGCCAGCAGCTGGGGGGGCGGCGATGAAAAACTGTTTTTT	CASSWGGGDEKLFF
.	TRBV7-8	.	TRBJ1-5	TGTGCCAGCAGCGAATCCGGGGGGAACAATCAGCCCCAGCATTTT	CASSESGGNNQPQHF
.	TRBV7-3	.	TRBJ1-6	TGTGCCAGCAGCTCCGCGGGACGGAATTCACCCCTCCACTTT	CASSSAGRNSPLHF
.	TRBV2	.	TRBJ1-2	TGTGCCAGCAGTGACGCCAGTTCTAACTATGGCTACACCTTC	CASSDASSNYGYTF
.	TRBV2	TRBD1	TRBJ2-3	TGTGCCAGCAGTGACAGGGGGCGAGGAGATACGCAGTATTTT	CASSDRGRGDTQYF